The 29 T cell receptor beta chains below were found in one sample sequenced in a study of blood T cell repertoires in COVID-19. Method: immunoSEQ multiplex PCR; TCRdb's copy keeps in-frame clones and lacks some. The data hold some 350,000 clones, with 80% to 90% observed a single time. The specimen sequenced was PBMCs or T cells enriched from blood (not recorded which). These receptors originate from a man between 18 and 35 years old who had recovered from COVID-19.

The gene calls are TRBV6-5 and TRBJ2-3, with 10 nucleotides matching TRBD2. Germline CDR1 reads MNHEY; CDR2 reads SVGAGI. After removal of 5 bases from V and 6 bases from J, the junction contained 8 bases not matched to a gene. The CDR3 contains 15 residues. Here the CDR3 reads CASSRGRAGGDTQYF. In nucleotides, the CDR3 is TGTGCCAGCAGTCGCGGGCGAGCGGGAGGGGATACGCAGTATTTT.

This chain links TRBV28 with TRBJ2-3, with a weak D call TRBD2 (5 bases). The CDR3 has 12 residues. Germline assignment: CDR1 MDHEN and CDR2 SYDVKM. V lost 11 bases to trimming and J lost 1 base, with 10 bases between them. CDR3 region: CAGGSGTDTQYF. The CDR3 DNA sequence: TGTGCCGGCGGTAGCGGCACAGATACGCAGTATTTT.

This clone was seen just once. The chain recombines TRBV25-1 with TRBJ1-1, with D maybe TRBD1 (5 bases). The germline V and J ends were trimmed by 4 bases and 4 bases, with 10 bases remaining between them. This CDR3 has 13 amino acids. The V gene's germline CDR1 is MGHDK and CDR2 SYGVNS. CDR3 residues: CASSGGLSTEAFF. The CDR3 DNA reads as TGTGCCAGCAGTGGGGGACTGAGCACTGAAGCTTTCTTT. The variable domain in full, completed from reference TRBV25-1 and TRBJ1-1, reads EADIYQTPRYLVIGTGKKITLECSQTMGHDKMYWYQQDPGMELHLIHYSYGVNSTEKGDLSSESTVSRIRTEHFPLTLESARPSHTSQYLCASSGGLSTEAFFGQGTRLTVV.

The rearrangement uses TRBV6-5 and TRBJ1-6; 7 bases match TRBD1. The V and J ends lost 8 bases and 8 bases, in that order; junction bases with no gene match: 6. CDR3 length: 13 amino acids. Germline V gene data show CDR1 as MNHEY and CDR2 as SVGAGI. The CDR3 sequence is CASGDRDYSPLHF. Here the CDR3 DNA reads TGTGCCAGCGGAGACAGGGACTATTCACCCCTCCACTTT.

V gene TRBV14 combines with J gene TRBJ1-6; D gene uncertain. This CDR3 region has 14 residues. CDR1 is SGHDN and CDR2 is FVKESK in the germline V gene. Trimming took off 3 bases at V and 5 bases at J, with 8 bases between the two ends. In DNA, the CDR3 is TGTGCCAGCAGCCAGATACGGGATAATTCACCCCTCCACTTT. Protein sequence: CASSQIRDNSPLHF.

With respect to this clone: Different DNA sequences within this sample yield the same CDR3. This sequence joins TRBV18 and TRBJ2-5, with no clear D. Looked up from germline, CDR1 is KGHSH and CDR2 is LQKENI. The CDR3 length is 13 residues. Between the trimmed V and J ends, which lost 0 bases and 5 bases, there was a span of 7 bases. The CDR3 DNA reads as TGTGCCAGCTCACCACCGTCTCGGGAGACCCAGTACTTC. It yields the protein CASSPPSRETQYF.

The V call is TRBV18, the J call TRBJ1-1; D remains ambiguous. The CDR3 contains 14 residues. V lost 5 bases to trimming and J lost 6 bases, with 16 bases between them. Germline assignment: CDR1 KGHSH and CDR2 LQKENI. CDR3 protein: CASSFEVGAAEAFF. The CDR3, as DNA: TGTGCCAGCTCATTCGAGGTCGGTGCTGCTGAAGCTTTCTTT.

This clone was seen a handful of times. The J gene is TRBJ1-1, the V gene TRBV6-5; no reliable D call. This CDR3 spans 15 amino acids. With 7 bases removed from V and 7 bases from J, the gap between germline ends came to 22 bases. The germline V gene encodes CDR1 MNHEY and CDR2 SVGAGI. The DNA for the CDR3 is TGTGCCAGCAAAGACGTCTTCGCCCGGCGGGATGAAGCTTTCTTT. Encoded protein: CASKDVFARRDEAFF.

The V call is TRBV9, the J call TRBJ1-1, with 8 nucleotides matching TRBD1. The J segment lost 1 base and the V segment lost 2 bases, leaving 4 bases of the junction unmatched. Germline-derived CDR1 and CDR2 are SGDLS and YYNGEE. CDR3 size: 15 residues. CDR3: CASSVSGTGNTEAFF. The CDR3, as DNA: TGTGCCAGCAGCGTGTCCGGGACAGGGAACACTGAAGCTTTCTTT. The full variable domain, in which reference TRBV9 and TRBJ1-1 provide the parts outside the CDR3, is DSGVTQTPKHLITATGQRVTLRCSPRSGDLSVYWYQQSLDQGLQFLIQYYNGEERAKGNILERFSAQQFPDLHSELNLSSLELGDSALYFCASSVSGTGNTEAFFGQGTRLTVV.

V is TRBV12-1 and J is TRBJ1-2; the tabulated D call, TRBD1, remains unverified against the DNA. TRBV12-1 is classified as a pseudogene. The CDR3 loop spans 15 amino acids. The CDR3 loop reads CASSARQRIHYGYTF. Written as DNA, the CDR3 is TGTGCCAGCAGCGCGAGACAGCGCATACACTATGGCTACACCTTC.

This chain links TRBV2 with TRBJ1-6; no reliable D call. V lost 6 bases, J lost 0 bases, and 6 bases lay in between. This CDR3 comprises 14 residues. Germline V gives CDR1 SNHLY, CDR2 FYNNEI. The DNA for the CDR3 is TGTGCCAGCAGACAGAGCTCCTATAATTCACCCCTCCACTTT. This translates into CASRQSSYNSPLHF.

CDR3 in DNA: TGTGCCAGTAGTAGGGGACAAACAGGGGGCAATCAGCCCCAGCATTTT. This translates into CASSRGQTGGNQPQHF. The chain links TRBV19 to TRBJ1-5, with 7 bases aligning to TRBD1. This CDR3 is built from 16 residues. Trimming removed 4 bases from V and 2 bases from J; junction bases left unmatched: 8. Germline lookup yields CDR1 LNHDA and CDR2 SQIVND (reference sequence).

V is TRBV28 and J is TRBJ1-2; 12 bases align to TRBD1. Germline trimming cut 2 bases from V and 7 bases from J; bases unmatched to any gene: 5. The germline CDR1 and CDR2 sequences are MDHEN and SYDVKM. The length of the CDR3 is 15 residues. CDR3 loop: CASSLQGQGAGGYTF. The CDR3, as DNA: TGTGCCAGCAGTTTACAGGGACAGGGGGCCGGTGGCTACACCTTC.

This clone is a singleton in its sample. J is TRBJ2-2 and V is TRBV7-2, with a weak D call TRBD1 (6 bases). Trimming cost V 0 bases and J 7 bases, with 12 bases left between them. The CDR3 runs to 15 residues. Germline V gene lookup returns CDR1 SGHTA and CDR2 FQGNSA. This CDR3 is CASSLATGSGGELFF. The CDR3 DNA follows: TGTGCCAGCAGCTTAGCTACAGGGAGCGGCGGGGAGCTGTTTTTT.

The chain has TRBV6-5 and TRBJ2-7, with D perhaps TRBD1 (8 bases). Deletions cut 5 bases from V and 5 bases from J, with 16 bases between. The germline V gene encodes CDR1 MNHEY and CDR2 SVGAGI. CDR3 size: 14 residues. This CDR3 is CASSQQGGKDEQYF. The CDR3 DNA reads TGTGCCAGCAGTCAACAGGGGGGGAAAGACGAGCAGTACTTC.

The chain carries TRBV6-1 and TRBJ1-2, with TRBD1 matching 9 bases. The CDR3 totals 15 residues. CDR1 and CDR2 (germline): MNHNS, SASEGT. J lost 8 bases, V lost 3 bases, and 10 bases had no gene match. Here the CDR3 DNA reads TGTGCCAGCAGTGATGAGTACAGGGGGCTGCGGGGCTACACCTTC. It translates to CASSDEYRGLRGYTF.

The V gene is TRBV19, the J gene TRBJ2-3, with 9 bases lining up with TRBD1. After removal of 7 bases from V and 0 bases from J, the junction contained 11 bases not matched to a gene. This CDR3 has 17 residues. Germline V gene lookup returns CDR1 LNHDA and CDR2 SQIVND (reference sequence). The CDR3: CASTSTGTGISTDTQYF. CDR3 bases: TGTGCCAGTACCTCCACCGGGACAGGGATAAGCACAGATACGCAGTATTTT.

The chain employs TRBV27 and TRBJ1-6; D uncertain. Trimming pared 3 bases from V and 4 bases from J, leaving 7 bases between. Germline CDR1 is MNHEY and CDR2 is SMNVEV (reference sequence). The CDR3 consists of 14 residues. The CDR3 loop reads CASSFSSYNSPLHF. DNA for the CDR3: TGTGCCAGCAGTTTTAGCTCGTATAATTCACCCCTCCACTTT.

This sequence joins TRBV29-1 and TRBJ1-1; unclear D gene. V lost 4 bases and J lost 1, with 13 bases in between. The CDR3 sequence is 14 residues long. Germline loops: CDR1 SQVTM, CDR2 ANQGSEA. The CDR3 DNA is TGCAGCGTTGGCGGGAGGGCTCGGAACACTGAAGCTTTCTTT. It encodes CSVGGRARNTEAFF.

The rearrangement joins TRBV28 to TRBJ2-7, with TRBD1 identical over 10 bases. CDR1 and CDR2 from the germline V gene are MDHEN and SYDVKM. V was clipped by 5 bases and J by 5 bases; unmatched bases: 9. The CDR3 length is 15 residues. The CDR3: CASSTPGQGFHEQYF. As DNA, the CDR3 is TGTGCCAGCAGTACTCCGGGACAGGGGTTCCACGAGCAGTACTTC.

The chain is built from TRBV18 and TRBJ1-4; tentative D call: TRBD1 (6 bases). The CDR3 is made up of 16 amino acids. The germline CDR1 and CDR2 sequences are KGHSH and LQKENI. V gave up 2 bases and J gave up 0 bases, with 10 bases separating them. The CDR3 coding sequence is TGTGCCAGCTCACCAGGGGGCTGGGCAACTAATGAAAAACTGTTTTTT. This codes for CASSPGGWATNEKLFF.

The rearrangement uses TRBV29-1 and TRBJ1-1; D possibly corresponds to TRBD1 (5 bases). The CDR3 spans 12 residues. The V end was cut by 8 bases, the J end by 7 bases, with 17 bases between. CDR1 SQVTM and CDR2 ANQGSEA come from the germline V gene. The CDR3 sequence is CSPSGVGNEAFF. The CDR3 DNA follows: TGCAGCCCCTCGGGGGTTGGGAATGAAGCTTTCTTT.

This chain connects TRBV19 to TRBJ1-2; D not certain. CDR3 size: 16 residues. V gave up 0 bases and J gave up 0 bases, with 11 bases separating them. Germline V gene data show CDR1 as LNHDA and CDR2 as SQIVND (reference sequence). CDR3 sequence: CASSIEDYPTNYGYTF. For the CDR3, the DNA is TGTGCCAGTAGTATAGAAGATTATCCTACTAACTATGGCTACACCTTC.

V and J are TRBV7-9 and TRBJ2-5, with no clear D. V lost 5 bases, J lost 2 bases, and 3 bases lay in between. The CDR3 is 11 amino acids. Looked up from germline, CDR1 is SEHNR and CDR2 is FQNEAQ (reference sequence). This chain's CDR3 is CASSPQETQYF. The CDR3 nucleotides are TGTGCCAGCAGCCCACAAGAGACCCAGTACTTC.

The CDR3 DNA is TGTGCCAGCACCGATGAGGACAGGGGCTACGAGCAGTACTTC. Translation: CASTDEDRGYEQYF. The chain uses TRBV2 and TRBJ2-7; 9 bases are a match to TRBD1. Germline CDR1 is SNHLY and CDR2 is FYNNEI. The CDR3 extends over 14 amino acids. The V segment lost 7 bases and the J segment 3 bases; nucleotides outside the gene matches: 7.

The gene calls are TRBV5-1 and TRBJ1-1; D gene unclear. The germline gives CDR1 SGHRS, CDR2 YFSETQ. V was trimmed by 4 bases and J by 1 base, leaving 14 bases between them. The CDR3 spans 15 residues. DNA of the CDR3: TGCGCCAGCAGCGATCAACAGTTGCGGAACACTGAAGCTTTCTTT. Residues: CASSDQQLRNTEAFF.

The CDR3 nucleotides read TGTGCCAGCAGCGCCTCAGGATATAATGAAAAACTGTTTTTT. Residues: CASSASGYNEKLFF. This chain connects TRBV9 to TRBJ1-4; D call uncertain. Germline CDR1 SGDLS, CDR2 YYNGEE. The CDR3 spans 14 residues. V dropped 3 bases and J dropped 4 bases, with 10 bases sitting between them. Supplemented by reference TRBV9 and TRBJ1-4, the full variable domain reads DSGVTQTPKHLITATGQRVTLRCSPRSGDLSVYWYQQSLDQGLQFLIQYYNGEERAKGNILERFSAQQFPDLHSELNLSSLELGDSALYFCASSASGYNEKLFFGSGTQLSVL.

The V gene is TRBV19, the J gene TRBJ2-2, with D possibly TRBD1 on 5 matching bases. CDR1 LNHDA and CDR2 SQIVND come from the germline V gene (reference sequence). V was clipped by 7 bases and J by 6 bases, with 18 bases between them. This CDR3 contains 15 residues. CDR3 in amino acids: CASKLGRDVAGELFF. CDR3 nucleotide sequence: TGTGCCAGTAAATTGGGCAGGGATGTTGCCGGGGAGCTGTTTTTT. Based on the CDR3 plus reference TRBV19 and TRBJ2-2, the full variable domain is DGGITQSPKYLFRKEGQNVTLSCEQNLNHDAMYWYRQDPGQGLRLIYYSQIVNDFQKGDIAEGYSVSREKKESFPLTVTSAQKNPTAFYLCASKLGRDVAGELFFGEGSRLTVL.

This clone was seen a handful of times. The J gene is TRBJ2-4, the V gene TRBV4-2, with D possibly TRBD2 on 6 matching bases. This CDR3 is built from 20 residues. Trimming pared 0 bases from V and 6 bases from J, leaving 27 bases between. CDR1 is LGHNA and CDR2 is YNFKEQ in the germline V gene. The CDR3 DNA reads as TGTGCCAGCAGCCAAGAATGGGTGGGGGAGGAATTCCAGGGTAGAAACATTCAGTACTTC. It specifies CASSQEWVGEEFQGRNIQYF.